This TCR delta chain was profiled in a study of gamma-delta T cells after stem cell transplantation. This clone was detected only once. TCRdb reprocessed the RT-PCR reads using CATT. The table has 1,800 or so delta-chain clones, approximately 30% seen once; the top ten hold under 20%. Germline V CDR1 and CDR2: GEAIGNYY, EKD. J gave up 0 bases and V 3 bases, and 15 bases lay outside the gene matches. There are 20 residues in the CDR3. The TCR sequence derives from a human donor. It is not recorded whose cells these are; they may come from a transplant donor. Material: gamma-delta T cells. V gene TRDV2 combines with J gene TRDJ1; 13 positions match TRDD3. CDR3 nucleotides: TGTGCCTGTGACTGCGTACTGGGGGATACGCGGGATTCTTACACCGATAAACTCATCTTT. Translation gives CACDCVLGDTRDSYTDKLIF.